What follows is one T cell receptor beta chain and its context. CDR1 SGHVS and CDR2 FQNEAQ come from the germline V gene. The CDR3 runs 15 residues. V was cut by 5 bases and J by 9 bases, with 21 bases left in between. How the authors handled the data: How many nucleated cells were present was estimated from reference gene primer amplification. Using immunoSEQ multiplex PCR, the repertoire was profiled, and TCRdb retains in-frame clones only, with some absent. The V and J calls and clone size come from that table; D and trimming were worked out from the DNA. The sample has around 500,000 clones, approximately 85% seen once. The record originates from a study of blood T cell repertoires in COVID-19. Whole-study context: Sample material is recorded as cDNA or gDNA derived from T cells, B-cell-depleted T cells, or PBMCs.

The sequenced sample consisted of peripheral blood. The rearrangement joins TRBV7-8 to TRBJ2-3; D is perhaps TRBD2 (6 bases). The receptor was derived from a human donor in a cohort sampled during active COVID-19. CDR3 nucleotide sequence: TGTGCCAGCAGCACCGGGACTTCTCCCACTGTGACGCAGTATTTT. Translated: CASSTGTSPTVTQYF.